Only a few counts were recorded for the clone carrying this T cell receptor beta chain. This CDR3 has 16 residues. Germline V gene lookup returns CDR1 SGHTA and CDR2 FQGNSA. The data derive from a study of blood T cells in healthy people across ages. A second 7 to 11 cycle PCR used barcoded and J-beta primers. Each CDR3 protein gets one entry after TCRdb re-called the 5' RACE reads with MiXCR. This table holds roughly 500,000 distinct CDR3 sequences, 27% found once. The V and J genes are TRBV7-2 and TRBJ2-7, with D perhaps TRBD2 (6 bases). TRBJ2-1 matches the DNA end more closely, so the J call is doubtful. The TCR comes from an older woman in good health. Sequenced material: blood. The CDR3 DNA reads as TGTGCCAGCAGCTTAGGTGGCGGGGCCTTAGGGAATGAGCAGTTCTTC. This translates into CASSLGGGALGNEQFF.